Here is one T cell receptor (beta chain) with its context. Per the original methods: Estimation of nucleated cell counts was performed using reference gene primer amplification. The protocol was immunoSEQ multiplex PCR, while the TCRdb copy is restricted to in-frame clones and leaves out a portion. V and J calls and clone size are those listed in that table; D and trimming were worked out from the DNA. The table records 100,000 to 140,000 clones, about three quarters of them present only once. This specimen belongs to a study of blood T cell repertoires in COVID-19. V shed 2 bases and J 5 bases; nucleotides not matched to a gene: 8. Per germline, CDR1 SGDLS and CDR2 YYNGEE. This CDR3 has 16 residues.

The sample comprised peripheral blood. The receptor was derived from a man between 65 and 80 years old with acute or convalescent COVID-19. The V and J genes are TRBV9 and TRBJ2-1; 9 nucleotides match TRBD1. The CDR3 DNA is TGTGCCAGCAGCGTCGGGGCACAGGGGGCTAACAATGAGCAGTTCTTC. It encodes CASSVGAQGANNEQFF.